One sample yielded the 32 T cell receptor beta chains listed below, sequenced in a study of T cells in Graves' hyperthyroidism and ophthalmopathy. The source material, RNA transcripts, was used to amplify TCR beta CDR3 regions. RT-PCR in the first round (using the HTBI primer set) targeted the TCR CDR3. One entry per CDR3 protein results from TCRdb running MiXCR on the multiplex PCR reads. This sample has around 350,000 distinct CDR3 sequences, with approximately 19% found just once. Material: blood. The receptors were sampled from a woman between 18 and 30 years old with Graves' hyperthyroidism.

The V and J genes are TRBV3-1 and TRBJ1-5; possibly TRBD1 for D (5 bases). V was trimmed by 3 bases and J by 2 bases, leaving 11 bases between them. This CDR3 is built from 15 residues. Germline CDR1 LGHDT, CDR2 YNNKEL (reference sequence). The CDR3 sequence: CASSQAGGRNQPQHF. The CDR3 DNA reads TGTGCCAGCAGCCAGGCTGGGGGACGCAATCAGCCCCAGCATTTT.

This clonotype was picked up many times. This chain connects TRBV6-1 to TRBJ1-1, with 8 bases matching TRBD1. V shed 7 bases, J shed 4 bases, and the junction held 5 bases outside the gene matches. The CDR3 is 13 residues long. The germline V gene has CDR1 MNHNS and CDR2 SASEGT. CDR3 protein: CASTRTGGTEAFF. CDR3 DNA sequence: TGTGCCAGCACTAGAACAGGGGGCACTGAAGCTTTCTTT.

This clonotype was counted once. The CDR3 spells CASSPARTDQETQYF. The CDR3 region has the DNA TGTGCCAGCAGCCCCGCACGGACAGACCAAGAGACCCAGTACTTC. The chain employs TRBV6-1 and TRBJ2-5; D possibly corresponds to TRBD1 (6 bases). The CDR3 consists of 15 residues. Trimming removed 6 bases from V and 0 bases from J, with 14 bases in between. The germline V gene encodes CDR1 MNHNS and CDR2 SASEGT.

This clonotype has at least ten counts. The chain is built from TRBV27 and TRBJ2-7, with D unclear. Germline lookup yields CDR1 MNHEY and CDR2 SMNVEV (reference sequence). This CDR3 has 14 amino acids. V dropped 8 bases and J dropped 3 bases, with 17 bases sitting between them. The CDR3 DNA is TGTGCCAGCTCCCATAATAACGCGCACTACGAGCAGTACTTC. Protein: CASSHNNAHYEQYF.

This clonotype has at least ten counts. This chain connects TRBV6-1 to TRBJ2-2, with a weak D call TRBD2 (5 bases). This CDR3 is built from 12 residues. Trimming stripped 6 bases from V and 4 bases from J, with 6 bases between. The germline gives CDR1 MNHNS, CDR2 SASEGT. The CDR3 region has the DNA TGTGCCAGCAGGGCGGGCACCGGGGAGCTGTTTTTT. It is translated as CASRAGTGELFF.

This clonotype occurred many times. The V call is TRBV7-2, the J call TRBJ2-7; maybe TRBD1 (6 bases). The CDR3 is 15 residues long. Trimming stripped 5 bases from V and 5 bases from J, with 19 bases between. Germline V CDR1 and CDR2: SGHTA, FQGNSA. CDR3 in amino acids: CASSLQGHLIDEQYF. The DNA for the CDR3 is TGTGCCAGCAGCCTACAGGGACATCTTATCGACGAGCAGTACTTC.

The CDR3 nucleotides read TGTGCCAGTAGAGGACCGGGACACATGAACACTGAAGCTTTCTTT. This codes for CASRGPGHMNTEAFF. The chain carries TRBV19 and TRBJ1-1, with D maybe TRBD1 (6 bases). The CDR3 loop spans 15 amino acids. The germline CDR1 and CDR2 sequences are LNHDA and SQIVND (reference sequence). V was cut by 6 bases and J by 0 bases, with 14 bases left in between.

Only one count was recorded for this clonotype. The chain uses TRBV28 and TRBJ2-6, with 7 bases that match TRBD1. CDR1 and CDR2 (germline): MDHEN, SYDVKM. The V and J ends lost 5 bases and 0 bases, in that order; junction bases with no gene match: 4. There are 16 residues in the CDR3. The CDR3 bases are TGTGCCAGCAGTCCCGGGACAGTCTCTGGGGCCAACGTCCTGACTTTC. As protein: CASSPGTVSGANVLTF. The full variable domain, its missing parts supplied by reference TRBV28 and TRBJ2-6, is DVKVTQSSRYLVKRTGEKVFLECVQDMDHENMFWYRQDPGLGLRLIYFSYDVKMKEKGDIPEGYSVSREKKERFSLILESASTNQTSMYLCASSPGTVSGANVLTFGAGSRLTVL.

This clonotype was detected ten times or more. This rearrangement joins TRBV12-3 or TRBV12-4 to TRBJ1-5; D not certain. Trimming took 6 bases from V and 3 from J, leaving 12 bases between them. The CDR3 has 14 amino acids. The CDR3 DNA follows: TGTGCCAGCAGGGAGGACGAGTACAATCAGCCCCAGCATTTT. Translation gives CASREDEYNQPQHF.

The V and J genes are TRBV28 and TRBJ1-2; no definite D call. Trimming took off 2 bases at V and 5 bases at J, with 6 bases between the two ends. CDR3 length: 12 amino acids. CDR1 MDHEN and CDR2 SYDVKM come from the germline V gene. The CDR3 nucleotides read TGTGCCAGCAGTTTACAGCGTTATGGCTACACCTTC. As protein: CASSLQRYGYTF.

This clonotype came up many times. The J gene is TRBJ2-7, the V gene TRBV20-1; D unresolved. V was cut by 3 bases and J by 3 bases, with 9 bases left in between. The CDR3 runs to 12 residues. Germline-derived CDR1 and CDR2 are DFQATT and SNEGSKA (reference sequence). The CDR3 reads CSASPNFYEQYF. The CDR3 DNA sequence: TGCAGTGCTAGCCCAAACTTCTACGAGCAGTACTTC.

This clonotype showed up many times. The CDR3: CASSYDGTEAFF. CDR3 sequence (DNA): TGCGCCAGCAGCTATGACGGCACTGAAGCTTTCTTT. This sequence joins TRBV5-1 and TRBJ1-1, with D unclear. The V and J ends lost 3 bases and 4 bases respectively, with 7 bases between them. Germline V gene lookup returns CDR1 SGHRS and CDR2 YFSETQ. The CDR3 contains 12 residues.

Ten or more counts support this clonotype. The V and J genes are TRBV7-6 and TRBJ2-4; 10 bases map to TRBD1. Germline V gene sequence: CDR1 SGHVS, CDR2 FNYEAQ. J was trimmed by 8 bases and V by 5 bases; bases with no gene match: 12. The CDR3 contains 16 residues. CDR3 DNA sequence: TGTGCCAGCAGCACGGGACAGGGGACGCCTGGAGACATTCAGTACTTC. Translation: CASSTGQGTPGDIQYF.

Ten or more counts support this clonotype. The chain joins TRBV11-2 to TRBJ1-2; no clear D. V was clipped by 4 bases and J by 8 bases, with 8 bases between them. Germline V gene sequence: CDR1 SGHAT, CDR2 FQNNGV. There are 11 residues in the CDR3. Here the CDR3 reads CASSSGRGYTF. CDR3 coding DNA: TGTGCCAGCAGCTCCGGCAGAGGCTACACCTTC.

Points on this clonotype: Just one base apart from a much larger clone, this may be a read error. The chain is built from TRBV6-1 and TRBJ1-1, with 11 bases aligning to TRBD1. This CDR3 comprises 17 residues. CDR1 and CDR2 from the germline V gene are MNHNS and SASEGT. The J segment lost 5 bases and the V segment lost 6 bases, leaving 14 bases of the junction unmatched. In nucleotides, the CDR3 is TGTGCCAGCAGAAGAAGGACAGGGGGCACCGGTCAGACTGAAGCTTTCTTT. The encoded protein is CASRRRTGGTGQTEAFF.

In its sample, this clonotype was seen many times. V usage is TRBV3-1 and J usage is TRBJ2-5, with D perhaps TRBD2 (6 bases). Germline values: CDR1 LGHDT, CDR2 YNNKEL (reference sequence). This CDR3 spans 16 amino acids. V was cut by 3 bases and J by 4 bases, with 18 bases left in between. CDR3 sequence: CASSHQPGLGGETQYF. In DNA, the CDR3 is TGTGCCAGCAGCCATCAACCGGGACTGGGGGGAGAGACCCAGTACTTC.

In its sample, this clonotype was seen many times. This chain connects TRBV12-3 or TRBV12-4 to TRBJ2-7; 12 nucleotides align to TRBD2. The trim removed 8 bases at V and 5 bases at J, leaving 7 bases unmatched. The CDR3 contains 14 residues. The CDR3, as DNA: TGTGCCAGCCGCGCTAGCGGGGGGGCGGACGAGCAGTACTTC. Its translation: CASRASGGADEQYF.

V and J are TRBV27 and TRBJ2-6; no firm D call. Trimming pared 6 bases from V and 0 bases from J, leaving 18 bases between. Germline V gives CDR1 MNHEY, CDR2 SMNVEV (reference sequence). The CDR3 has 18 residues. The DNA for the CDR3 is TGTGCCAGCAGAAGGGTGGCACCGAGAGCCTCTGGGGCCAACGTCCTGACTTTC. This codes for CASRRVAPRASGANVLTF. Filled out from reference TRBV27 and TRBJ2-6, the complete variable domain reads EAQVTQNPRYLITVTGKKLTVTCSQNMNHEYMSWYRQDPGLGLRQIYYSMNVEVTDKGDVPEGYKVSRKEKRNFPLILESPSPNQTSLYFCASRRVAPRASGANVLTFGAGSRLTVL.

In its sample, this clonotype was seen many times. This rearrangement joins TRBV4-1 to TRBJ2-5, with 7 positions matching TRBD1. The CDR3 is 16 amino acids. Unmatched junction bases numbered 11, after V lost 6 bases and J lost 1 base. Germline V CDR1 and CDR2: MGHRA, YSYEKL. CDR3 sequence: CASRLLGQGVQETQYF. The DNA for the CDR3 is TGCGCCAGCAGACTTTTAGGGCAGGGGGTCCAAGAGACCCAGTACTTC.

This clonotype occurred many times. The chain joins TRBV6-2 or TRBV6-3 to TRBJ2-5; D unresolved. Trimming pared 2 bases from V and 5 bases from J, leaving 6 bases between. Germline CDR1 is MNHEY and CDR2 is SVGEGT. The CDR3 extends over 12 amino acids. The CDR3, as DNA: TGTGCCAGCAGTTACCCCCTCGAGACCCAGTACTTC. This codes for CASSYPLETQYF.

Ten or more counts support this clonotype. The rearrangement joins TRBV7-9 to TRBJ1-1; D not resolved. The CDR3 contains 13 residues. V lost 4 bases and J lost 8, with 14 bases in between. Germline V gene lookup returns CDR1 SEHNR and CDR2 FQNEAQ (reference sequence). CDR3 bases: TGTGCCAGCAGCTGGCGTGGGGTCGGAGAAGCTTTCTTT. Translating it yields CASSWRGVGEAFF. Looking up the rest from reference TRBV7-9 and TRBJ1-1 gives the full variable domain: DTGVSQNPRHKITKRGQNVTFRCDPISEHNRLYWYRQTLGQGPEFLTYFQNEAQLEKSRLLSDRFSAERPKGSFSTLEIQRTEQGDSAMYLCASSWRGVGEAFFGQGTRLTVV.

This clonotype was detected many times. The chain is built from TRBV11-2 and TRBJ2-5, with a weak D call TRBD2 (5 bases). The CDR3 totals 16 residues. Trimming took off 0 bases at V and 4 bases at J, with 15 bases between the two ends. The germline CDR1 and CDR2 sequences are SGHAT and FQNNGV. The CDR3 sequence is CASSLDAGQRGETQYF. In nucleotides, the CDR3 is TGTGCCAGCAGCTTAGATGCGGGCCAAAGAGGAGAGACCCAGTACTTC.

This clonotype was found a few times. V is TRBV3-1 and J is TRBJ2-5; D possibly corresponds to TRBD1 (6 bases). The CDR3 totals 15 residues. Germline CDR1 LGHDT, CDR2 YNNKEL (reference sequence). V was trimmed by 4 bases and J by 3 bases, leaving 15 bases between them. The CDR3 region has the DNA TGTGCCAGCAGCCGCGTGGGACACAAAAAAGAGACCCAGTACTTC. Its protein product is CASSRVGHKKETQYF.

This clonotype showed up many times. This chain uses TRBV6-1 with TRBJ2-7; 10 bases map to TRBD1. This CDR3 contains 15 residues. The germline gives CDR1 MNHNS, CDR2 SASEGT. With V trimmed by 5 bases and J by 6 bases, 10 bases remained unmatched. The DNA of the CDR3 is TGTGCCAGCAGTCCCGACAGGGGGCAAGGGCTCGAGCAGTACTTC. Translation gives CASSPDRGQGLEQYF.

The sample holds many counts of this clonotype. The CDR3 loop is CASSLGWTEAFF. CDR3 in DNA: TGTGCCAGCAGTTTAGGTTGGACTGAAGCTTTCTTT. This rearrangement joins TRBV28 to TRBJ1-1; D uncertain. The V and J ends lost 2 bases and 5 bases respectively, with 6 bases between them. The CDR3 is 12 amino acids. Germline V CDR1 and CDR2: MDHEN, SYDVKM. The full variable domain, with the rest looked up from reference TRBV28 and TRBJ1-1, is DVKVTQSSRYLVKRTGEKVFLECVQDMDHENMFWYRQDPGLGLRLIYFSYDVKMKEKGDIPEGYSVSREKKERFSLILESASTNQTSMYLCASSLGWTEAFFGQGTRLTVV.

This clonotype was seen repeatedly, ten times or more. This chain links TRBV7-8 with TRBJ2-7; D is tentatively TRBD1 or TRBD2 (5 bases each). Germline loops: CDR1 SGHVS, CDR2 FQNEAQ. The CDR3 runs to 12 residues. Trimming cost V 11 bases and J 6 bases, with 17 bases left between them. This CDR3 is CASQGRGLEQYF. The CDR3 DNA reads TGTGCCTCCCAGGGTAGAGGGCTCGAGCAGTACTTC.

With respect to this clonotype: The conserved phenylalanine or tryptophan normally closing the CDR3 is absent here, so this likely arose from a read error. The genes are TRBV18 and TRBJ1-2, with 9 nucleotides matching TRBD1. V lost 4 bases to trimming and J lost 4 bases; unmatched junction nucleotides: 1. CDR1 is KGHSH and CDR2 is LQKENI in the germline V gene. This CDR3 spans 13 amino acids. CDR3 in DNA: TGTGCCAGCTCACTGGACAGGGGCTATGGCTACACCGTC. The encoded protein is CASSLDRGYGYTV.

This clonotype was picked up many times. The V gene is TRBV12-3 or TRBV12-4, the J gene TRBJ2-7; 8 bases are shared with TRBD1. There are 12 residues in the CDR3. The junction had 7 bases not matched to a gene; V was cut back by 6 bases and J by 9 bases. CDR3 coding DNA: TGTGCCAGCAGCTCGGACAGGGCGGGGCAGTACTTC. It specifies CASSSDRAGQYF.

This clonotype came up many times. V is TRBV10-2 and J is TRBJ1-5, with D uncertain. Trimming shortened V by 3 bases and J by 5 bases, and 14 bases separated the two germline ends. Per the germline V gene, CDR1 is WSHSY and CDR2 is SAAADI. This CDR3 has 15 residues. The CDR3: CASSDGPLRDQPQHF. The CDR3 DNA reads TGCGCCAGCAGTGACGGGCCTCTCCGAGATCAGCCCCAGCATTTT.

There are many counts of this clonotype. This sequence joins TRBV29-1 and TRBJ2-5; D perhaps matches TRBD1 (6 bases). This CDR3 contains 16 residues. V was trimmed by 3 bases and J by 4 bases, leaving 21 bases between them. Germline-derived CDR1 and CDR2 are SQVTM and ANQGSEA. The CDR3 here is CSVDSRFRGGGETQYF. CDR3 nucleotides: TGCAGCGTTGATTCCCGTTTTAGAGGGGGTGGAGAGACCCAGTACTTC.

In its sample, this clonotype was seen many times. The V call is TRBV6-7, the J call TRBJ2-7; tentatively, D is TRBD2 (6 bases). TRBV6-7 is annotated as an ORF whose role is uncertain. CDR3 length: 14 residues. The germline V and J ends were trimmed by 3 bases and 3 bases, with 12 bases remaining between them. Written as DNA, the CDR3 is TGTGCCAGCAGTTATCAGGGAGGCGTCTACGAGCAGTACTTC. This gives the protein CASSYQGGVYEQYF.

On this clonotype: A much larger clone lies a single base off, so this may be a read error. The chain recombines TRBV5-1 with TRBJ1-2; D gene ambiguous. Germline assignment: CDR1 SGHRS and CDR2 YFSETQ. The CDR3 spans 14 residues. The CDR3: CAGSPDSPNYGYTF. The CDR3 DNA sequence: TGCGCCGGCAGCCCCGACTCGCCTAACTATGGCTACACCTTC.